Shown below are 23 T cell receptor beta chains from a single sample sequenced in a study of cytomegalovirus exposure and HLA in healthy donors. The PCR was carried out with 60 Vbeta primers and 13 Jbeta primers. Produced via immunoSEQ multiplex PCR; TCRdb's table is partial and in-frame only. The sample yields over 150,000 clones, roughly nine tenths seen once. Sequenced input: PBMCs. These receptors were taken from a girl under three years old in good health and CMV-seronegative.

The gene calls are TRBV6-7 and TRBJ1-2, with D uncertain. TRBV6-7 belongs to the ORF category, with a function that is uncertain. V shed 11 bases and J shed 6 bases, with 10 bases lying between them. CDR3 length: 10 amino acids. The CDR3 reads CAPQVDGYTF. CDR3 nucleotides: TGTGCCCCCCAGGTGGATGGCTACACCTTC.

The chain joins TRBV19 to TRBJ1-1, with 8 bases matching TRBD1. Germline CDR1 and CDR2: LNHDA and SQIVND (reference sequence). This CDR3 spans 17 amino acids. J lost 1 base, V lost 7 bases, and 14 bases had no gene match. CDR3 sequence (DNA): TGTGCCAGTAAGACACTACCAGGGGGCGCCGGGAACACTGAAGCTTTCTTT. It codes for CASKTLPGGAGNTEAFF.

The chain has TRBV11-2 and TRBJ2-7; the D gene is possibly TRBD1 (6 bases). Trimming took off 8 bases at V and 6 bases at J, with 11 bases between the two ends. The germline V gene has CDR1 SGHAT and CDR2 FQNNGV. The CDR3 is made up of 11 amino acids. DNA of the CDR3: TGTGCCAGCGCAGGGGTAAGCGAGCAGTACTTC. Translating it yields CASAGVSEQYF.

The CDR3 DNA reads TGTGCCAGCAGCAAGGGGGCTAGCTCCTACAATGAGCAGTTCTTC. Protein sequence: CASSKGASSYNEQFF. The chain employs TRBV25-1 and TRBJ2-1; 7 bases line up with TRBD1. The junction had 5 bases not matched to a gene; V was cut back by 6 bases and J by 0 bases. This CDR3 spans 15 amino acids. Germline V gives CDR1 MGHDK, CDR2 SYGVNS.

CDR3 sequence reads: CASSHQGNLYGYTF. The CDR3 DNA follows: TGCGCCAGCAGCCATCAGGGGAACCTCTATGGCTACACCTTC. The chain combines TRBV5-1 with TRBJ1-2, with TRBD1 as a possible D gene (6 bases). V was trimmed by 4 bases and J by 4 bases, leaving 14 bases between them. This CDR3 has 14 amino acids. Germline assignment: CDR1 SGHRS and CDR2 YFSETQ. The full variable domain, rest sourced from reference TRBV5-1 and TRBJ1-2, is KAGVTQTPRYLIKTRGQQVTLSCSPISGHRSVSWYQQTPGQGLQFLFEYFSETQRNKGNFPGRFSGRQFSNSRSEMNVSTLELGDSALYLCASSHQGNLYGYTFGSGTRLTVV.

J is TRBJ1-2 and V is TRBV6-5, with a tentative D call TRBD1 (5 bases). CDR1 and CDR2 from the germline V gene are MNHEY and SVGAGI. CDR3 size: 14 residues. V was cut by 0 bases and J by 3 bases, with 8 bases left in between. In DNA, the CDR3 is TGTGCCAGCAGTTACTCAGGCAGGGACTATGGCTACACCTTC. Its protein is CASSYSGRDYGYTF.

The chain carries TRBV7-8 and TRBJ2-5; D may be TRBD1 (6 bases). Germline CDR1 SGHVS, CDR2 FQNEAQ. V lost 2 bases and J lost 2, with 15 bases in between. The CDR3 is made up of 16 amino acids. The CDR3 reads CASSLLGRTEQETQYF. Written as DNA, the CDR3 is TGTGCCAGCAGCTTATTGGGGCGGACAGAGCAAGAGACCCAGTACTTC. Variable domain in full (rest from reference TRBV7-8 and TRBJ2-5): GAGVSQSPRYKVAKRGQDVALRCDPISGHVSLFWYQQALGQGPEFLTYFQNEAQLDKSGLPSDRFFAERPEGSVSTLKIQRTQQEDSAVYLCASSLLGRTEQETQYFGPGTRLLVL.

In the case of this clone: This CDR3 is also generated by other DNA sequences in the sample. This chain joins TRBV18 and TRBJ1-5; possible D gene TRBD1, 5 bases. This CDR3 spans 13 amino acids. CDR1 is KGHSH, CDR2 LQKENI, per germline. Between the trimmed V and J ends, which lost 4 bases and 5 bases, there was a span of 9 bases. CDR3 coding DNA: TGTGCCAGCTCACTGGGGGAGGATCAGCCCCAGCATTTT. It is translated as CASSLGEDQPQHF.

The V and J genes are TRBV9 and TRBJ2-5, with 8 nucleotides matching TRBD2. V dropped 1 base and J dropped 1; count of bases not matched to a gene: 3. The CDR3 runs to 15 residues. Germline values: CDR1 SGDLS, CDR2 YYNGEE. DNA for the CDR3: TGTGCCAGCAGCGTAAGCGGGAGCGGCCAAGAGACCCAGTACTTC. Residues: CASSVSGSGQETQYF. The full variable domain, completed using reference TRBV9 and TRBJ2-5, is DSGVTQTPKHLITATGQRVTLRCSPRSGDLSVYWYQQSLDQGLQFLIQYYNGEERAKGNILERFSAQQFPDLHSELNLSSLELGDSALYFCASSVSGSGQETQYFGPGTRLLVL.

Details on this clone: At one end, the junction sequence differs from germline, possibly due to a read error. CDR3 protein: CSSSLGASGQTQYF. CDR3 DNA: TGTTCCAGCAGCTTAGGAGCTAGCGGCCAGACCCAGTACTTC. The rearrangement joins TRBV7-9 to TRBJ2-5; 7 bases agree with TRBD2. This CDR3 comprises 14 residues. Germline CDR1 is SEHNR and CDR2 is FQNEAQ (reference sequence).

This chain connects TRBV29-1 to TRBJ2-3, with 8 bases that match TRBD1. Germline V gives CDR1 SQVTM, CDR2 ANQGSEA. The CDR3 spans 14 residues. V lost 6 bases, J lost 2 bases, and 7 bases stayed unmatched. The CDR3 DNA sequence: TGCAGCGTGGCAAGGACAGGGCTCACAGATACGCAGTATTTT. This codes for CSVARTGLTDTQYF.

Concerning this clone: A junction end diverges from the germline sequence, so it may reflect a read error. The chain uses TRBV7-9 and TRBJ2-7; D ambiguous. CDR1 SEHNR and CDR2 FQNEAQ come from the germline V gene (reference sequence). The CDR3 has 12 amino acids. The CDR3 DNA reads as TGTTCCAGCAGCTTAACTTCCGACGAGCAGTACTTC. Translation gives CSSSLTSDEQYF.

The chain links TRBV4-2 to TRBJ2-2, with 12 bases aligning to TRBD2. The CDR3 has 16 amino acids. Germline values: CDR1 LGHNA, CDR2 YNFKEQ. V gave up 4 bases and J gave up 7 bases; unmatched junction bases: 7. The CDR3 protein is CASSPLAGGPDGELFF. The CDR3 nucleotides are TGTGCCAGCAGCCCGCTAGCGGGAGGGCCTGACGGGGAGCTGTTTTTT.

The chain combines TRBV29-1 with TRBJ1-1; the D is unclear. The CDR3 loop spans 15 amino acids. Trimming removed 1 base from V and 6 bases from J, with 18 bases in between. Germline CDR1 is SQVTM and CDR2 is ANQGSEA. CDR3 DNA sequence: TGCAGCGTTGAAGTCCCCCGAGGGATATACGCTGAAGCTTTCTTT. Its translation: CSVEVPRGIYAEAFF.

This clone was detected only once. The chain carries TRBV4-2 and TRBJ2-6; unclear D gene. V gave up 3 bases and J gave up 0 bases, with 6 bases separating them. Germline V lookup: CDR1 LGHNA, CDR2 YNFKEQ. This CDR3 comprises 15 residues. CDR3 nucleotides: TGTGCCAGCAGCCAGCGGAGCTCTGGGGCCAACGTCCTGACTTTC. Protein product: CASSQRSSGANVLTF.

The genes are TRBV19 and TRBJ2-7; D perhaps matches TRBD2 (7 bases). CDR3 length equals 14 residues. The V gene's germline CDR1 is LNHDA and CDR2 SQIVND (reference sequence). The V end lost 5 bases, the J end lost 0 bases, and 11 bases lay between the germline ends. CDR3 DNA: TGTGCCAGTAGTGAAGGGGGGGGCTCCTACGAGCAGTACTTC. Its translation: CASSEGGGSYEQYF.

The rearrangement links TRBV2 to TRBJ1-1; D is unclear. Germline CDR1 reads SNHLY; CDR2 reads FYNNEI. The V end lost 6 bases, the J end lost 0 bases, and 11 bases lay between the germline ends. This CDR3 is 14 amino acids long. The CDR3: CASRIQSMNTEAFF. CDR3 coding DNA: TGTGCCAGCAGAATACAAAGTATGAACACTGAAGCTTTCTTT.

The chain carries TRBV10-1 and TRBJ2-3; TRBD2 agrees at 9 bases. There are 15 residues in the CDR3. Trimming at V came to 5 bases and at J to 6 bases, leaving 9 bases not matched to a gene. The germline V gene has CDR1 WNHNN and CDR2 SYGVQD (reference sequence). Written as DNA, the CDR3 is TGCGCCAGCAGTCCTCAGCGGGGGGCAGGTGATACGCAGTATTTT. Translated: CASSPQRGAGDTQYF.

The CDR3 bases are TGTGCCAGCAGTTTAACTAGCGCGGCAGATACGCAGTATTTT. It codes for CASSLTSAADTQYF. The chain recombines TRBV27 with TRBJ2-3, with 7 nucleotides matching TRBD2. In germline, CDR1 is MNHEY, CDR2 SMNVEV (reference sequence). Losses at the gene ends were 2 bases for V and 4 bases for J; bases not matched to a gene: 3. CDR3 length: 14 residues.

This clone was seen a single time. The V gene is TRBV12-5, the J gene TRBJ1-2; D is unclear. The ends were cut back, 2 bases at V and 4 bases at J, with 17 bases in the middle. The CDR3 has 16 residues. Germline V gene data show CDR1 as LGHNT and CDR2 as FRNRAP. CDR3 in amino acids: CASGLLAGRTSYGYTF. DNA of the CDR3: TGTGCTAGTGGTTTGCTAGCGGGCCGTACCTCCTATGGCTACACCTTC.

This clone was seen more than once but under ten times. CDR3 bases: TGTGCCAGCAGTGAAGCTGATCAGGGCACCTATAATTCACCCCTCCACTTT. It is translated as CASSEADQGTYNSPLHF. The chain is built from TRBV6-1 and TRBJ1-6; D possibly corresponds to TRBD1 (5 bases). Germline CDR1 and CDR2: MNHNS and SASEGT. V shed 0 bases and J shed 2 bases, with 11 bases lying between them. This CDR3 is built from 17 residues.

The genes are TRBV11-2 and TRBJ1-5; maybe TRBD1 (5 bases). The germline V and J ends were trimmed by 1 base and 0 bases, with 13 bases remaining between them. This CDR3 spans 17 amino acids. Germline V gene data show CDR1 as SGHAT and CDR2 as FQNNGV. The chain's CDR3 is CASSLGLAGYSNQPQHF. CDR3 nucleotides: TGTGCCAGCAGCTTAGGTTTGGCAGGGTATAGCAATCAGCCCCAGCATTTT. The variable domain in full, with the rest retrieved from reference TRBV11-2 and TRBJ1-5, is EAGVAQSPRYKIIEKRQSVAFWCNPISGHATLYWYQQILGQGPKLLIQFQNNGVVDDSQLPKDRFSAERLKGVDSTLKIQPAKLEDSAVYLCASSLGLAGYSNQPQHFGDGTRLSIL.

V and J are TRBV7-6 and TRBJ2-4; 10 bases align to TRBD1. The CDR3 has 19 residues. CDR1 is SGHVS and CDR2 is FNYEAQ in the germline V gene. The J segment lost 2 bases and the V segment lost 0 bases, leaving 10 bases of the junction unmatched. Written as DNA, the CDR3 is TGTGCCAGCAGCTTAGCCCTACTCGACAGGGGGCTAACCAAAAACATTCAGTACTTC. It is translated as CASSLALLDRGLTKNIQYF.